These 18 T cell receptor beta chains came from one sample sequenced in a study of vaccination effects on CD4 cells after COVID-19. The data were produced by immunoSEQ multiplex PCR, yet TCRdb's version contains in-frame clones alone and is incomplete. The sample shows 25,000 or so clones, around 70% of them seen only once. Sequencing in the ViraFEST assay came after antigen-specific CD4+ T cells had been expanded with viral peptide pools, which were used to stimulate PBMC. Upon completion of 10 to 11 days in culture, CD4+ T cells were isolated. All participants had two doses of either the BNT162b2 or mRNA-1273 vaccine. The antigens these receptors bind are not known. Sequences were derived from CD4+ T cells from PBMCs cultured with SARS-CoV-2 spike peptides, sampled after COVID-19 vaccination. The receptors stem from a human donor who received a COVID-19 vaccine.

The chain links TRBV4-1 to TRBJ1-3; no clear D gene. This CDR3 region has 16 residues. Germline V CDR1 and CDR2: MGHRA, YSYEKL. The germline V and J ends were trimmed by 2 bases and 0 bases, with 11 bases remaining between them. The CDR3 reads CASSQNGPISGNTIYF. CDR3 nucleotide sequence: TGCGCCAGCAGCCAAAACGGACCGATCTCTGGAAACACCATATATTTT.

The chain employs TRBV5-1 and TRBJ2-7, with D perhaps TRBD1 (6 bases). The CDR3 contains 13 residues. V lost 0 bases and J 7 bases, leaving 11 bases between the germline ends. In germline, CDR1 is SGHRS, CDR2 YFSETQ. This CDR3 is CASSLASGEEQYF. The DNA for the CDR3 is TGCGCCAGCAGCTTGGCGTCAGGGGAAGAGCAGTACTTC. Using reference TRBV5-1 and TRBJ2-7 for the parts outside the CDR3, the full variable domain is KAGVTQTPRYLIKTRGQQVTLSCSPISGHRSVSWYQQTPGQGLQFLFEYFSETQRNKGNFPGRFSGRQFSNSRSEMNVSTLELGDSALYLCASSLASGEEQYFGPGTRLTVT.

V usage is TRBV27 and J usage is TRBJ2-7; 10 bases agree with TRBD2. Looked up from germline, CDR1 is MNHEY and CDR2 is SMNVEV (reference sequence). This CDR3 contains 15 residues. V lost 8 bases and J lost 6; bases outside the gene matches: 13. CDR3 residues: CASRNLGSGRVEQYF. The DNA for the CDR3 is TGTGCCAGCCGGAACTTAGGGAGCGGGAGGGTCGAGCAGTACTTC.

This sequence joins TRBV7-6 and TRBJ2-7, with D unresolved. Trimming took 1 base from V and 0 from J, leaving 10 bases between them. The CDR3 extends over 15 amino acids. Germline assignment: CDR1 SGHVS and CDR2 FNYEAQ. This CDR3 reads CASSLGAASSYEQYF. CDR3 in DNA: TGTGCCAGCAGCTTAGGGGCAGCGAGCTCCTACGAGCAGTACTTC.

V and J are TRBV24-1 and TRBJ1-2, with 8 bases fitting TRBD1. This CDR3 has 15 amino acids. Germline CDR1 is KGHDR and CDR2 is SFDVKD. J was trimmed by 5 bases and V by 2 bases; bases with no gene match: 6. The CDR3 coding sequence is TGTGCCACCAGTGATTCCCCGGGACAGGTGTATGGCTACACCTTC. Its translation is CATSDSPGQVYGYTF.

The rearrangement links TRBV15 to TRBJ2-1, with 7 bases fitting TRBD1. The germline V gene has CDR1 LNHNV and CDR2 YYDKDF (reference sequence). This CDR3 comprises 16 residues. J gave up 4 bases and V 1 base, and 7 bases lay outside the gene matches. CDR3 sequence (DNA): TGTGCCACCAGCAGAGTTGGGCAGGGGGAGTACAATGAGCAGTTCTTC. It encodes CATSRVGQGEYNEQFF. The full variable domain, rest sourced from reference TRBV15 and TRBJ2-1, is DAMVIQNPRYQVTQFGKPVTLSCSQTLNHNVMYWYQQKSSQAPKLLFHYYDKDFNNEADTPDNFQSRRPNTSFCFLDIRSPGLGDTAMYLCATSRVGQGEYNEQFFGPGTRLTVL.

CDR3 in amino acids: CAISEFGVTTSSPNQPQHF. The DNA of the CDR3 is TGTGCCATCAGTGAGTTCGGGGTCACTACCTCTAGTCCCAATCAGCCCCAGCATTTT. V is TRBV10-3 and J is TRBJ1-5; D remains unclear. The CDR3 totals 19 residues. Per the germline V gene, CDR1 is ENHRY and CDR2 is SYGVKD. The V end was cut by 1 base, the J end by 3 bases, with 22 bases between.

V gene TRBV5-6 combines with J gene TRBJ1-2, with TRBD1 identical over 10 bases. Trimming cost V 4 bases and J 4 bases; bases outside gene matches: 4. Looked up from germline, CDR1 is SGHDT and CDR2 is YYEEEE. The CDR3 consists of 14 residues. CDR3 nucleotide sequence: TGTGCCAGCAGCGGACAGGGGGGGAGCTATGGCTACACCTTC. Translating gives CASSGQGGSYGYTF.

CDR3 sequence: CARSLANSGANVLTF. CDR3 in DNA: TGTGCCAGAAGCTTGGCGAACTCTGGGGCCAACGTCCTGACTTTC. The genes are TRBV5-3 and TRBJ2-6; D remains unclear. TRBV5-3 is flagged as an ORF with uncertain function. V lost 0 bases and J 0 bases, leaving 4 bases between the germline ends. This CDR3 comprises 15 residues.

The V call is TRBV5-1, the J call TRBJ1-5, with D possibly being TRBD1 (6 bases). Germline-derived CDR1 and CDR2 are SGHRS and YFSETQ. The V gene lost 2 bases and the J gene lost 5 bases, with 14 bases spanning the gap. The CDR3 consists of 15 residues. The CDR3, as DNA: TGCGCCAGCAGCTTACAGGGAGGGCGGGATCAGCCCCAGCATTTT. The encoded protein is CASSLQGGRDQPQHF.

V is TRBV7-7 and J is TRBJ2-1, with D possibly being TRBD1 or TRBD2 (6 bases each). The V end was cut by 0 bases, the J end by 4 bases, with 10 bases between. This CDR3 is 15 amino acids long. Germline V CDR1 and CDR2: SSHAT, FNYEAQ (reference sequence). For the CDR3, the DNA is TGTGCCAGCAGCTTAGCGCGGGACACATACAATGAGCAGTTCTTC. Its protein product is CASSLARDTYNEQFF. The full variable domain, rest sourced from reference TRBV7-7 and TRBJ2-1, is GAGVSQSPRYKVTKRGQDVTLRCDPISSHATLYWYQQALGQGPEFLTYFNYEAQPDKSGLPSDRFSAERPEGSISTLTIQRTEQRDSAMYRCASSLARDTYNEQFFGPGTRLTVL.

The chain has TRBV11-2 and TRBJ1-3; the D is unclear. Looked up from germline, CDR1 is SGHAT and CDR2 is FQNNGV. The CDR3 is 12 amino acids. Trimming cost V 1 base and J 3 bases, with 1 base left between them. The CDR3 DNA is TGTGCCAGCAGCTTAGGTGGAAACACCATATATTTT. As protein: CASSLGGNTIYF.

The chain uses TRBV5-1 and TRBJ2-2, with 9 bases lining up with TRBD1. The germline V gene has CDR1 SGHRS and CDR2 YFSETQ. V was clipped by 1 base and J by 5 bases; unmatched bases: 3. The CDR3 has 15 residues. In DNA form, the CDR3 reads TGCGCCAGCAGCTTGACGACAGGGGGAACCGGGGAGCTGTTTTTT. This gives the protein CASSLTTGGTGELFF.

This clone came up once. The V gene is TRBV5-1, the J gene TRBJ2-5, with D possibly called TRBD1 or TRBD2 (5 bases each). The CDR3 extends over 13 amino acids. CDR1 and CDR2 (germline): SGHRS, YFSETQ. V was clipped by 2 bases and J by 5 bases, with 10 bases between them. CDR3 sequence (DNA): TGCGCCAGCAGCTTCGGGGACCTGGAGACCCAGTACTTC. Amino acids: CASSFGDLETQYF.

The chain uses TRBV6-4 and TRBJ1-6; 8 nucleotides agree with TRBD1. Germline V gene sequence: CDR1 MRHNA, CDR2 SNTAGT. The CDR3 covers 14 residues. The V gene end was trimmed by 0 bases and the J gene end by 9 bases; junction bases not matched to a gene: 1. The DNA of the CDR3 is TGTGCCAGCAGTGACTCAACAGGGGGTTCACCCCTCCACTTT. Translated: CASSDSTGGSPLHF.

The gene calls are TRBV2 and TRBJ2-4; the match to TRBD2 covers 10 bases. The CDR3 extends over 22 amino acids. Germline loops: CDR1 SNHLY, CDR2 FYNNEI. With 1 base clipped from V and 0 bases from J, the junction kept 18 bases outside the gene matches. The CDR3 sequence: CASSEDMGLAGVWSIAKNIQYF. CDR3 nucleotide sequence: TGTGCCAGCAGTGAAGATATGGGGCTAGCGGGAGTGTGGTCCATAGCCAAAAACATTCAGTACTTC.

CDR3 residues: CASSSGTGGNWEQFF. The CDR3 nucleotides are TGTGCCAGCAGCTCCGGGACAGGGGGGAATTGGGAGCAGTTCTTC. The J gene is TRBJ2-1, the V gene TRBV7-9, with TRBD1 matching 11 bases. CDR3 length equals 15 residues. CDR1 SEHNR and CDR2 FQNEAQ come from the germline V gene (reference sequence). V lost 4 bases and J lost 10; bases outside the gene matches: 9.

The chain combines TRBV19 with TRBJ2-1, with unresolved D. This CDR3 spans 12 amino acids. The ends were cut back, 3 bases at V and 4 bases at J, with 4 bases in the middle. Germline V gene lookup returns CDR1 LNHDA and CDR2 SQIVND (reference sequence). Written as DNA, the CDR3 is TGTGCCAGTAGTATCCGGTACAATGAGCAGTTCTTC. Translation gives CASSIRYNEQFF.